This note documents a single T cell receptor (beta chain) sequence. The assay was immunoSEQ multiplex PCR, and TCRdb's table has in-frame clones only and misses some. The sample yields about 190,000 clones, about 90% seen once. The entry originates in a study of control samples from healthy donors and cancer patients. The CDR3 has 15 residues. V was trimmed by 0 bases and J by 4 bases, leaving 13 bases between them. CDR1 is SGHRS and CDR2 is YFSETQ in the germline V gene. The TCR comes from a man between 25 and 39 years old in good health. The rearrangement uses TRBV5-1 and TRBJ1-1, with unresolved D. Material: blood. The CDR3: CASSLGGGRSTEAFF. Here the CDR3 DNA reads TGCGCCAGCAGCTTGGGCGGCGGGAGGAGCACTGAAGCTTTCTTT.